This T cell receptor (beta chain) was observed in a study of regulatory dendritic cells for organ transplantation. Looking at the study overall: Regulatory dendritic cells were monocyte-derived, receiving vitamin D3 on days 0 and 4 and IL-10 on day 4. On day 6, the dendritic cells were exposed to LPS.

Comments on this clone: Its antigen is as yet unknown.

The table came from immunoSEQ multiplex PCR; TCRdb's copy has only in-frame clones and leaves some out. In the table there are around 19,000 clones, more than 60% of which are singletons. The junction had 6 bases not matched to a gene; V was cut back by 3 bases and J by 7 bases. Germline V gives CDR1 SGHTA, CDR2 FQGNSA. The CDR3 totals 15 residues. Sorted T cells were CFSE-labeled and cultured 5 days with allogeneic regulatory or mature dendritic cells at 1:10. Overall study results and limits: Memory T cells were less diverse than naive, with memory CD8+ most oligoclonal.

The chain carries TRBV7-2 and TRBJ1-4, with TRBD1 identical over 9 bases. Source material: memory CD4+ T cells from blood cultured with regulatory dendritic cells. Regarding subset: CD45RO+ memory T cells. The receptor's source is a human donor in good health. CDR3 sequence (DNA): TGTGCCAGCAGCTTGTCCGGGACAGGGACTGAAAAACTGTTTTTT. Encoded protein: CASSLSGTGTEKLFF.